This TCR beta chain was sequenced during a study of shared clonotypes between healthy human individuals. Study-wide context: Researchers drew samples from a couple of women and three men aged 18 to 49.

CDR3 length: 12 residues. V gave up 0 bases and J gave up 5 bases, with 4 bases separating them. CDR1 is SGHRS, CDR2 YFSETQ, per germline. Investigators divided CD4+ cells into CD45RA+ naive and CD45RA-negative memory subsets. There are a few counts of this clone. The sample carries other DNA sequences with the same CDR3. A deep-level run was used for the assay. As processed by the authors: In the immunoSEQ data, sequences were junction-only and lacked quality scores, so filtering differed. Assay: immunoSEQ multiplex PCR; the TCRdb copy retains only in-frame clones and omits some. V and J calls and clone size follow that table, whereas D and trimming were derived from the DNA. The repertoire holds approximately 1,000,000 clones, with about four fifths as singletons.

Sequencing input: memory CD4+ T cells from PBMCs. Subset described: CD45RA-negative fraction. The rearrangement links TRBV5-1 to TRBJ2-3, with D unclear. The TCR comes from a man aged 18 to 35 in good health. Some clones in this sample may be carry-over from other donors' samples. The CDR3 DNA sequence: TGCGCCAGCAGCTTGGCACTAGATACGCAGTATTTT. This encodes CASSLALDTQYF.